This TCR beta chain was retrieved from a study of T cell responses to AZD1222 COVID-19 vaccine (dated by TCRdb to the early 2020s). About the study as a whole: TCR sequencing was performed for roughly 250 trial participants, of whom 200 to 210 were given two doses of AZD1222 and around 26 were given two doses of MenACWY control vaccine. Enrollment into the trials was organized by age into subgroups of 18-55, 56-69 and 70-plus years, and those subgroups contained approximately 150, 30 and 60 TCR-sequenced participants, respectively. Overall study results and their limits: Participants were mostly white British, with more females than males. The authors suggested clonal diversity may have been underestimated. Because no day 14 peak-response samples were available, the repertoires could be characterized only after the peak T cell response. In the small 56-69-year group, the increase in depth fell short of significance, most likely because of low power. The whole spike protein was spanned by vaccine-associated CD4 TCRs, and dominant responses were seen in regions 160-218 and 743-854. Reportedly, almost half of the unique spike-specific TCRs recognized epitopes lying outside the regions that are mutated in the B.1.351 and B.1.1.7 variants. Spike-specific TCR breadth and depth rose significantly after two AZD1222 doses compared with day 0 and with MenACWY recipients. Conclusions about previously exposed vaccinees are limited, since just a handful of AZD1222 recipients were seropositive for SARS-CoV-2 at baseline.

According to the study, the label for this sample's time point signals: about 28 days (+/-7) after the second vaccine dose. AZD1222 recipients with second doses at about 4 weeks or about 12 weeks were pooled, because spike-specific TCR depth and breadth did not differ between schedules. Vaccinee samples were obtained from the UK trials COV001 and COV002, which included a single-blind randomized controlled phase 2/3 trial of AZD1222 (ChAdOx1 nCoV-19) in healthy adults. For TCRbeta chain sequencing, PBMC samples from trial participants were taken at day 0 and at day 28 after the second dose. The CDR3 regions of human TCRbeta chains were analyzed by immunosequencing. Concerning the study's data processing: Repertoire TCRs were checked for matches against a reference library of SARS-CoV-2-specific TCRs that had been generated using the MIRA antigen-specificity platform. Breadth was defined as the fraction of unique TCRs that were SARS-CoV-2-associated, and depth was defined as the fraction of total T cells that were SARS-CoV-2-associated. Each spike-specific TCR was assigned to its reactive spike region and to a CD4 or CD8 class using the MIRA data. Log10-transformed breadth and depth values were compared by one-way ANOVA with Sidak's multiple comparisons tests. TCRdb's version of the immuneACCESS table is confined to in-frame rearrangements and falls short of the full clone set. An unresolved V gene accounts for under half of the shortfall where checked; the remainder is of unknown origin. V and J calls and clone size are those listed in that table; D and trimming were worked out from the DNA. This sample has around 140,000 clones in its table, and 75% to 95% of those were observed once. The top ten clonotypes cover 1.5% to 2% of the sample.

Unmatched junction bases come to 3, with V trimmed by 3 bases and J by 5 bases. Including the terminal cysteine and phenylalanine, the CDR3 comprises 13 residues. The CDR3 DNA has 39 bases and is translated from base 1. CDR1 and CDR2, looked up from the germline V gene, are SGDLS and YYNGEE. Concerning this clone itself: The antigen it binds to is not known. The sample holds no much larger clone one base away, and base qualities are not on file.

The sequence joins TRBV9 to TRBJ1-1; 8 of the junction bases match TRBD1. The sequencing here drew on peripheral blood, taken 28 days after the second AZD1222 dose. This TCR was recovered from an adult who received the AZD1222 COVID-19 vaccine. The sequenced DNA is TGTGCCAGCAGCGCCGACAGGGGAACTGAAGCTTTCTTT. This codes for CASSADRGTEAFF.